This T cell receptor beta chain derives from a study of T cell repertoires in cytomegalovirus infection. Background on the study: TCR beta signatures that were public indicated CMV infection and matching HLA type. General study results and limits: The cumulative frequency of public TCR beta families distinguished individuals who carried CMV together with the relevant HLA. Predominance within the ex vivo response was attributable to HLA-C-restricted CMV-specific TCR beta clonotypes.

TCRdb fed the reads into MiXCR, producing one record per CDR3 protein. The sample carries a few hundred thousand distinct CDR3 sequences, roughly 17% recorded once. This clonotype was seen only a few times. Its antigen is unidentified. The CDR3 consists of 14 residues. From germline, CDR1 is MGHDK and CDR2 SYGVNS. The V and J ends lost 6 bases and 0 bases respectively, with 10 bases between them. Sample: PBMCs. The clonotype originates from a human donor in good health (CMV status not recorded). Some clones in this sample may be carry-over from other donors' samples. This chain uses TRBV25-1 with TRBJ2-3; a weak D match, TRBD1 (6 bases). CDR3 nucleotides: TGTGCCAGCAGAAGACAGGAAAGCACAGATACGCAGTATTTT. Protein: CASRRQESTDTQYF.